The clone carrying this T cell receptor (beta chain) was found once. The data belong to a study of shared clonotypes between healthy human individuals. Profiled with immunoSEQ multiplex PCR; TCRdb holds only in-frame clones, not every one. The sample lists millions of clones, about 94% seen once, with 0.9% to 1.4% in the top ten. Naive CD8 cells lacked CD45RO and underwent positive selection for CCR7, leaving out terminally differentiated effector memory CD45RA+ cells. The TCR comes from a man between 18 and 35 years old in good health. The sample was naive CD8+ T cells sorted from blood.

The CDR3 here is CASSYSRSASGSEQYF. CDR3 in DNA: TGTGCCAGCAGTTACTCGAGATCAGCTAGCGGGTCAGAGCAGTACTTC. This chain uses TRBV6-6 with TRBJ2-7; TRBD2 matches 8 bases. With V trimmed by 0 bases and J by 7 bases, 11 bases remained unmatched. Germline CDR1 MNHNY, CDR2 SVGAGI (reference sequence). This CDR3 has 16 amino acids.